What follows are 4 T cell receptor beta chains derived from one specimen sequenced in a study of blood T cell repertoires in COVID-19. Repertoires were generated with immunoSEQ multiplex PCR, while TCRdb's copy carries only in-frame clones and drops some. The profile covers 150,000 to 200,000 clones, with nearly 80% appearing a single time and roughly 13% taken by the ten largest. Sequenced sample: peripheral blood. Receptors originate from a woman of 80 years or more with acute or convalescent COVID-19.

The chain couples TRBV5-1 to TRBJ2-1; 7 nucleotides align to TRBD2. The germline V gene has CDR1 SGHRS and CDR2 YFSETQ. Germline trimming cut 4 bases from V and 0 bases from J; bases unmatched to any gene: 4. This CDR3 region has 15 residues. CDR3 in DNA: TGCGCCAGCAGCGCCGGGGGGAGCTCCTACAATGAGCAGTTCTTC. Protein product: CASSAGGSSYNEQFF.

The CDR3 reads CASSPGQGMNTEAFF. The CDR3 DNA is TGTGCCAGCAGCCCGGGACAGGGGATGAACACTGAAGCTTTCTTT. The chain has TRBV7-3 and TRBJ1-1; TRBD1 agrees at 10 bases. Germline CDR1 and CDR2: SGHTA and FQGTGA. V gave up 5 bases and J gave up 0 bases; unmatched junction bases: 3. The CDR3 is 15 amino acids.

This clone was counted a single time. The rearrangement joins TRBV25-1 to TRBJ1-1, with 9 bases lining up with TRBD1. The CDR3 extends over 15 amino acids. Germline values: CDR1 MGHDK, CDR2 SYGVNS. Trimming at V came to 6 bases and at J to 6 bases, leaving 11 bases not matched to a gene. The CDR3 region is CASRGQGTRPAEAFF. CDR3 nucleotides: TGTGCCAGCAGGGGACAGGGTACCAGGCCCGCTGAAGCTTTCTTT.

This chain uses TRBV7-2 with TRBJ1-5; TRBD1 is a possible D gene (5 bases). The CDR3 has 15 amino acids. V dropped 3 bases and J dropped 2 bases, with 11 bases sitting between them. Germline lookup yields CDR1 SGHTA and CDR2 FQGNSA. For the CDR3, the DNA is TGTGCCAGCAGCTTCCAGGGTTGGGGCAATCAGCCCCAGCATTTT. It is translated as CASSFQGWGNQPQHF.